This T cell receptor beta chain was documented in a study of blood T cell repertoires in COVID-19. As handled by the study authors: Reference gene primer amplification gave estimated nucleated cell counts. The assay was immunoSEQ multiplex PCR, and TCRdb's table has in-frame clones only and misses some. D and trimming were read from the DNA, whereas the V and J calls and clone size are those reported in that table. The sample lists about 180,000 clones; 88% were seen once. This receptor was obtained from a woman in her twenties or thirties with acute or convalescent COVID-19. Sequencing used peripheral blood.

The CDR3 is CASSFLTYNSPLHF. The CDR3 DNA sequence: TGTGCCAGCAGTTTTCTAACCTATAATTCACCCCTCCACTTT. The chain is built from TRBV27 and TRBJ1-6; no reliable D call. Germline V gene lookup returns CDR1 MNHEY and CDR2 SMNVEV (reference sequence). The CDR3 contains 14 residues. Deletions cut 3 bases from V and 2 bases from J, with 5 bases between.